The rows below give T cell receptor beta chains drawn from one sample of a study of blood T cells in healthy people across ages. TCRdb re-called the 5' RACE reads with MiXCR, one entry per CDR3 protein. The table lists 1.5 million to 2 million distinct CDR3 sequences, about 39% of them singletons. Sequenced material: blood. The receptors stem from a human donor in good health. CDR3s include the opening cysteine and the closing phenylalanine or tryptophan. The D gene is left open where the match is weak. Expanded clones are given a class, and other clones once, few, many or no size at all.

TRBJ1-2 | . | . | TRBV3-1 | TGTGCCAGCAGCCAAGAGGGAGTCGGCTACACCTTC | CASSQEGVGYTF
TRBJ1-4 | . | few | TRBV27 | TGTGCCAGCAGTGGGGGTTTTGACCGACGGGGTGGAAATGAAAAACTGTTTTTT | CASSGGFDRRGGNEKLFF
TRBJ1-1 | . | . | TRBV10-3 | TGTGCCATCAAGGTGGAGCCTATGAACACTGAAGCTTTCTTT | CAIKVEPMNTEAFF
TRBJ2-1 | TRBD2 | . | TRBV7-2 | TGTGCCAGCAGCTTACGCGGGGGACGGGGGGATGAGCAGTTCTTC | CASSLRGGRGDEQFF
TRBJ2-3 | . | . | TRBV9 | TGTGCCAGCAGCGTAGTAGGTCCAGATACGCAGTATTTT | CASSVVGPDTQYF
TRBJ2-7 | TRBD1 | many | TRBV28 | TGTGCCAGCAGTGGGGGACAGCCCTACGAGCAGTACTTC | CASSGGQPYEQYF
TRBJ2-1 | TRBD1 | few | TRBV11-2 | TGTGCCAGCAGCTTAATTAAGGGACAGGGCCATGGGAATGAGCAGTTCTTC | CASSLIKGQGHGNEQFF
TRBJ2-3 | . | . | TRBV20-1 | TGCAGTGCTCCCCGGGCAGACATCACAGATACGCAGTATTTT | CSAPRADITDTQYF
TRBJ1-1 | . | . | TRBV20-1 | TGCAGTGCTAGAGATCGGCAAGGGGACACTGATGCTTTCTTT | CSARDRQGDTDAFF
TRBJ2-7 | . | many | TRBV27 | TGTGCCAGCAGTTTACTAGGTAGGCAGGGTCCCTACGAGCAGTACTTC | CASSLLGRQGPYEQYF
TRBJ2-5 | . | . | TRBV20-1 | TGCAGGGCAGTGAAGGGGAGCCAAGAGACCCAGTACTTC | CRAVKGSQETQYF
TRBJ1-1 | . | . | TRBV7-2 | TGTGCCAGCAGCTTAGTAACGTTCAGGGCCGGAACTGAAGCTTTCTTT | CASSLVTFRAGTEAFF
TRBJ2-3 | . | few | TRBV12-3/TRBV12-4 | TGTGCCAGCAGTTGGTCTTCGGAAGATACGCAGTATTTT | CASSWSSEDTQYF
TRBJ2-5 | . | . | TRBV3-1 | TGTGCCAGTAAGAGGGGGTCTGAGAAGACCCAGTACTTC | CASKRGSEKTQYF
TRBJ1-1 | . | . | TRBV6-5 | TGTGCCAGCAGACAATCGGGGAGGAACACTGAAGCTTTCTTT | CASRQSGRNTEAFF
TRBJ2-5 | TRBD2 | few | TRBV7-9 | TGTGCCAGCCAGAGCGGGGGGGCCGCAGAGACCCAGTACTTC | CASQSGGAAETQYF
TRBJ2-5 | TRBD2 | . | TRBV6-2/TRBV6-3 | TGTGCCAGCAGACCCACGCCGGGACTAGCGGGGCGGTACCAAGAGACCCAGTACTTC | CASRPTPGLAGRYQETQYF
TRBJ1-2 | TRBD1 | . | TRBV6-2/TRBV6-3 | TGTGCCAGCAGTAACGGACAGGGCCGTGGCTACACCTTC | CASSNGQGRGYTF
TRBJ2-4 | . | . | TRBV6-2/TRBV6-3 | TGTGCCAGCAGGAGTACCGGGACTGACATTCAGTACTTC | CASRSTGTDIQYF
TRBJ2-1 | TRBD2 | few | TRBV6-5 | TGTGCCAGCGCCGTTTACGGGGGGATCTACAATGAGCAGTTCTTC | CASAVYGGIYNEQFF
TRBJ1-1 | . | . | TRBV20-1 | TGCAGTGCTAGACCCTTTGCAGCGAACACTGAAGCTTTCTTT | CSARPFAANTEAFF
TRBJ2-5 | TRBD1 | few | TRBV5-6 | TGTGCCAGCAGCTTTTTCGGGACAGTGCAAGAGACCCAGTACTTC | CASSFFGTVQETQYF
TRBJ2-7 | . | few | TRBV29-1 | TGCAGCGTGGCGGACGGACGGATAGCTAGAGAGGACTACGAGCAGTACTTC | CSVADGRIAREDYEQYF
TRBJ1-1 | . | . | TRBV20-1 | TGCAGTGCTAGAGATGACGAGGCCAGGAGAGTTGAGGCTTTCTTT | CSARDDEARRVEAFF
TRBJ1-2 | TRBD1 | . | TRBV12-3/TRBV12-4 | TGTGCCAGCAGTATTTATCCGACAGGGGCGTCGGGCTACACCTTC | CASSIYPTGASGYTF
TRBJ2-7 | . | . | TRBV29-1 | TGCAGCGTTCCCAAAGCAGGGATGGATTACAATGAGCAGTACTTC | CSVPKAGMDYNEQYF
TRBJ1-2 | TRBD1 | . | TRBV7-2 | TGTGCCAGCAGCCAAACACAGGGGAGGGATGGCTACACCTTC | CASSQTQGRDGYTF
TRBJ2-4 | . | . | TRBV29-1 | TGCAGCGTGGGGGAGTCCTACAATGAGCAGTACTTC | CSVGESYNEQYF
TRBJ2-1 | TRBD2 | few | TRBV6-5 | TGTGCCAGCAGAGAGACTAGCGGGGGTGCCTACAATGAGCAGTTCTTC | CASRETSGGAYNEQFF
TRBJ2-4 | . | . | TRBV6-5 | TGTGCCAGCAGGGTTGACGGAGCCAAAAACATTCAGTACTTC | CASRVDGAKNIQYF
TRBJ2-1 | . | . | TRBV4-3 | TGCGCCAGCAGCCAAGAGTCGAGTTGGGCTAGCGTCGATGAGCAGTTCTTC | CASSQESSWASVDEQFF
TRBJ2-3 | TRBD2 | . | TRBV7-2 | TGTGCCAGCAGCTTAGTTAGCGGGGGGAGTAGCACAGATACGCAGTATTTT | CASSLVSGGSSTDTQYF
TRBJ2-1 | TRBD1 | few | TRBV24-1 | TGTGCCACCAGTGACCCCGGGACAGCTCCCAATGAGCAGTTCTTC | CATSDPGTAPNEQFF
TRBJ1-2 | . | . | TRBV13 | TGTGCCAGCAGCTTCCAGGGAGTCCGAAGCTACACCTTC | CASSFQGVRSYTF
TRBJ2-1 | . | . | TRBV6-2/TRBV6-3 | TGTGCCAGCAGTCCCATTTTCTCCTACAATGAGCAGTTCTTC | CASSPIFSYNEQFF
TRBJ1-2 | TRBD1 | . | TRBV9 | TGTGCCAGCAGCGGCGACAGGGGCGATCATGGCTACACCTTC | CASSGDRGDHGYTF
TRBJ2-5 | . | . | TRBV7-2 | TGTGCCAGCAGCTTAGGGTCTGCGGGCCAGACCTACCAAGAGACCCAGTACTTC | CASSLGSAGQTYQETQYF
TRBJ1-5 | . | few | TRBV20-1 | TGCAGTGCTAGAGCCGCCAGGGGTAGCAATCAGCCCCAGCATTTT | CSARAARGSNQPQHF
TRBJ1-2 | . | . | TRBV11-1 | TGTGCCAGCAGCCATGGCGGTGACTGGCTGGGCTACACCTTC | CASSHGGDWLGYTF
TRBJ2-3 | TRBD1 | . | TRBV10-3 | TGTGCCATCAGTGCCCGACAGGGACCTAGCACAGATACGCAGTATTTT | CAISARQGPSTDTQYF
TRBJ1-1 | TRBD1 | . | TRBV27 | TGTGCCAGCAGTTTATTGCCCGGGACAGGGGTCGGGGTTGAAGCTTTCTTT | CASSLLPGTGVGVEAFF
TRBJ1-1 | . | . | TRBV5-1 | TGCGCCAGCAGCTTGGCCTTACAGGGACCGAACACTGAAGCTTTCTTT | CASSLALQGPNTEAFF
TRBJ2-1 | TRBD1 | few | TRBV12-3/TRBV12-4 | TGTGCCAGCAGTTTTTTTTTCCCGGGACAGGGGGAGATCCTTCACAATGAGCAGTTCTTC | CASSFFFPGQGEILHNEQFF
TRBJ2-4 | . | . | TRBV18 | TGTGCCAGCTCACCAGGGCAGGGGAGAAACATTCAGTACTTC | CASSPGQGRNIQYF
TRBJ2-1 | . | . | TRBV28 | TGTGCCAGCAGTTTAATGACAACCTACGAGCAGTTCTTC | CASSLMTTYEQFF
TRBJ1-1 | . | . | TRBV13 | TGTGCCAGCAACTTAGCCGAGTGGGTATCCGCTGAAGCTTTCTTT | CASNLAEWVSAEAFF
TRBJ1-2 | TRBD1 | . | TRBV3-1 | TGTGCCAGCAGCCATCAGACAGGGGCCCATGGCTACACCTTC | CASSHQTGAHGYTF
TRBJ2-1 | . | . | TRBV6-4 | TGTGCCAGCAGCGACTACGGAAAAAATGAGCAGTTCTTC | CASSDYGKNEQFF
TRBJ2-5 | TRBD1 | . | TRBV5-1 | TGCGCCAGCAGGTTGAATCGGGACAGGGGACAGACCCAGTACTTC | CASRLNRDRGQTQYF
TRBJ1-5 | . | . | TRBV28 | TGTGCCAGCACTTTTCAGGGGTCCTATAGCAATCAGCCCCAGCATTTT | CASTFQGSYSNQPQHF
TRBJ1-1 | . | many | TRBV7-2 | TGTGCCAGCAGCCTTACCTACCCCATGAACACTGAAGCTTTCTTT | CASSLTYPMNTEAFF
TRBJ1-2 | . | . | TRBV29-1 | TGCAGCGTTGAGAGATCAGACTATGGCTACACCTTC | CSVERSDYGYTF
TRBJ1-2 | TRBD1 | . | TRBV29-1 | TGCAGCGTTGAGGAGGTGGCCGGACAGGGAGGGTATGGCTACACCTTC | CSVEEVAGQGGYGYTF